The 20 T cell receptor beta chains reported below all come from one sample, sequenced in a study of OX40 agonist ivuxolimab in advanced cancers. The protocol was immunoSEQ multiplex PCR, while the TCRdb copy is restricted to in-frame clones and leaves out a portion. Here the sample spans roughly 86,000 clones, around nine tenths being singletons. Sequencing used CD4+ or CD8+ T cells sorted from blood, obtained in a trial of the OX40 agonist ivuxolimab. The receptors here all came from an adult with an advanced solid tumor such as melanoma, head and neck, liver or kidney cancer.

The V gene is TRBV6-6, the J gene TRBJ1-1; possibly TRBD1 for D (6 bases). V lost 4 bases and J 8 bases, leaving 14 bases between the germline ends. This CDR3 spans 13 amino acids. Germline V gene lookup returns CDR1 MNHNY and CDR2 SVGAGI (reference sequence). Here the CDR3 DNA reads TGTGCCAGCAGTTCAGGGGACGGACGAGAAGCTTTCTTT. This translates into CASSSGDGREAFF.

J is TRBJ1-2 and V is TRBV25-1; 8 bases match TRBD1. CDR3 length equals 16 residues. Trimming cost V 2 bases and J 4 bases; bases outside gene matches: 9. Per germline, CDR1 MGHDK and CDR2 SYGVNS. The CDR3 sequence: CASSEKSRGPGYGYTF. Here the CDR3 DNA reads TGTGCCAGCAGTGAAAAATCCAGGGGGCCGGGCTATGGCTACACCTTC.

This sequence joins TRBV28 and TRBJ1-1; weak D call: TRBD1 (5 bases). CDR3 length: 12 amino acids. V lost 3 bases and J 11 bases, leaving 13 bases between the germline ends. Per the germline V gene, CDR1 is MDHEN and CDR2 is SYDVKM. The chain's CDR3 is CASSFMGVEAFF. The CDR3 DNA reads TGTGCCAGCAGTTTCATGGGGGTGGAGGCTTTCTTT.

This clone has just a few counts. The chain joins TRBV19 to TRBJ1-4, with TRBD1 matching over 7 bases. The germline gives CDR1 LNHDA, CDR2 SQIVND (reference sequence). The CDR3 is made up of 13 amino acids. The V segment lost 10 bases and the J segment 7 bases; nucleotides outside the gene matches: 9. Here the CDR3 reads CATTGTVGEKLFF. The CDR3 bases are TGTGCCACAACCGGGACAGTCGGTGAAAAACTGTTTTTT.

This clone came up a few times. This sequence joins TRBV11-2 and TRBJ1-4, with D perhaps TRBD1 (5 bases). CDR3 length: 14 amino acids. The germline V gene encodes CDR1 SGHAT and CDR2 FQNNGV. The germline V and J ends were trimmed by 5 bases and 6 bases, with 13 bases remaining between them. The CDR3 loop reads CASSRDLGDEKLFF. The CDR3 nucleotides read TGTGCCAGCAGCCGGGATCTGGGGGATGAAAAACTGTTTTTT.

Only one count was recorded for this clone. The V and J genes are TRBV30 and TRBJ2-1, with D possibly being TRBD1 or TRBD2 (5 bases each). The CDR3 is made up of 10 amino acids. Germline lookup yields CDR1 GTSNPN and CDR2 SVGIG (reference sequence). CDR3 amino acids: CAGRYNEQFF. Written as DNA, the CDR3 is TGTGCGGGACGGTACAATGAGCAGTTCTTC.

The rearrangement joins TRBV2 to TRBJ2-3; 7 bases are shared with TRBD1. Germline trimming cut 5 bases from V and 6 bases from J; bases unmatched to any gene: 11. Germline loops: CDR1 SNHLY, CDR2 FYNNEI. The CDR3 loop spans 15 amino acids. The CDR3 reads CASSLGRGWSDTQYF. The CDR3 bases are TGTGCCAGCAGTTTGGGCAGGGGGTGGTCGGATACGCAGTATTTT.

In its sample, this clone was seen once. This chain connects TRBV2 to TRBJ1-4; D is unresolved. The CDR3 extends over 16 amino acids. The germline gives CDR1 SNHLY, CDR2 FYNNEI. V was cut by 2 bases and J by 6 bases, with 16 bases left in between. This CDR3 is CASSEYVTSVDEKLFF. In DNA form, the CDR3 reads TGTGCCAGCAGTGAATACGTGACAAGTGTGGATGAAAAACTGTTTTTT.

The chain recombines TRBV6-5 with TRBJ2-5, with a tentative D call TRBD2 (5 bases). V lost 0 bases to trimming and J lost 3 bases, with 8 bases between them. CDR1 MNHEY and CDR2 SVGAGI come from the germline V gene. This CDR3 region has 14 residues. The CDR3 DNA is TGTGCCAGCAGTTACTCTCGGGGAAAAGAGACCCAGTACTTC. Protein: CASSYSRGKETQYF.

This chain joins TRBV6-5 and TRBJ1-2; 9 bases are a match to TRBD1. Germline V gene lookup returns CDR1 MNHEY and CDR2 SVGAGI. V lost 6 bases to trimming and J lost 7 bases; unmatched junction nucleotides: 6. The CDR3 has 13 amino acids. The CDR3 reads CASRKGQGGGYTF. As DNA, the CDR3 is TGTGCCAGCAGGAAGGGACAGGGAGGTGGCTACACCTTC.

The V and J genes are TRBV5-1 and TRBJ2-3; TRBD2 matches at 15 bases. V lost 4 bases, J lost 4 bases, and 7 bases stayed unmatched. The CDR3 runs 17 residues. Per germline, CDR1 SGHRS and CDR2 YFSETQ. CDR3 sequence reads: CASSSGLAGGPADTQYF. The DNA for the CDR3 is TGCGCCAGCAGCAGTGGACTAGCGGGAGGGCCAGCAGATACGCAGTATTTT. Combining the CDR3 with reference TRBV5-1 and TRBJ2-3 gives the whole variable domain KAGVTQTPRYLIKTRGQQVTLSCSPISGHRSVSWYQQTPGQGLQFLFEYFSETQRNKGNFPGRFSGRQFSNSRSEMNVSTLELGDSALYLCASSSGLAGGPADTQYFGPGTRLTVL.

The chain links TRBV7-9 to TRBJ2-1; D is perhaps TRBD1 (7 bases). Deletions cut 6 bases from V and 8 bases from J, with 20 bases between. The CDR3 contains 15 residues. Germline CDR1 SEHNR, CDR2 FQNEAQ (reference sequence). This CDR3 is CASSYRGGDLDEQFF. The CDR3 bases are TGTGCCAGCAGTTACAGGGGAGGAGATTTGGATGAGCAGTTCTTC.

The CDR3: CGGRRMGTDTQYF. DNA of the CDR3: TGTGGCGGGAGGAGAATGGGCACAGATACGCAGTATTTT. The chain links TRBV5-4 to TRBJ2-3, with 8 bases identical to TRBD2. This CDR3 contains 13 residues. Germline V lookup: CDR1 SGHNT, CDR2 YYREEE (reference sequence).

The chain is built from TRBV9 and TRBJ2-2, with D possibly being TRBD1 (5 bases). Looked up from germline, CDR1 is SGDLS and CDR2 is YYNGEE. Trimming left V 4 bases short and J 2 bases short, with 18 bases between. There are 17 residues in the CDR3. DNA of the CDR3: TGTGCCAGCAGCCTAGAGGCAGGGAAAAGAAACACCGGGGAGCTGTTTTTT. This sequence encodes CASSLEAGKRNTGELFF.

The genes are TRBV6-1 and TRBJ2-5; a weak D match, TRBD1 (6 bases). Germline lookup yields CDR1 MNHNS and CDR2 SASEGT. This CDR3 has 15 residues. V was pared by 6 bases and J by 1 base, with 15 bases between. CDR3: CASRRNTGFQETQYF. In nucleotides, the CDR3 is TGTGCCAGCAGACGCAATACAGGGTTCCAAGAGACCCAGTACTTC.

The chain joins TRBV11-1 to TRBJ2-1, with 7 bases that match TRBD1. Germline loops: CDR1 SGHAT, CDR2 FQDESV (reference sequence). The CDR3 length is 15 residues. J lost 0 bases, V lost 5 bases, and 4 bases had no gene match. CDR3 protein: CASSVQGSSYNEQFF. The CDR3 nucleotides read TGTGCCAGCAGCGTACAGGGGAGCTCCTACAATGAGCAGTTCTTC.

This rearrangement joins TRBV6-5 to TRBJ2-3, with D uncertain. Germline CDR1 and CDR2: MNHEY and SVGAGI. Trimming shortened V by 5 bases and J by 0 bases, and 9 bases separated the two germline ends. The CDR3 length is 14 residues. The CDR3 loop is CASSVQTSTDTQYF. The CDR3 nucleotides are TGTGCCAGCAGTGTCCAGACCAGCACAGATACGCAGTATTTT.

V is TRBV5-1 and J is TRBJ2-7; a possible D gene is TRBD2 (7 bases). CDR3 size: 16 residues. Trimming pared 4 bases from V and 3 bases from J, leaving 20 bases between. Germline CDR1 SGHRS, CDR2 YFSETQ. This CDR3 reads CASSPRGAGEGYEQYF. The CDR3 bases are TGCGCCAGCAGCCCCCGGGGGGCGGGAGAAGGCTACGAGCAGTACTTC. Together with reference TRBV5-1 and TRBJ2-7, the CDR3 gives the full variable domain: KAGVTQTPRYLIKTRGQQVTLSCSPISGHRSVSWYQQTPGQGLQFLFEYFSETQRNKGNFPGRFSGRQFSNSRSEMNVSTLELGDSALYLCASSPRGAGEGYEQYFGPGTRLTVT.

The gene calls are TRBV7-8 and TRBJ2-5, with 9 positions matching TRBD2. CDR3 length: 18 residues. The V and J ends lost 0 bases and 0 bases, in that order; junction bases with no gene match: 8. Germline V gene data show CDR1 as SGHVS and CDR2 as FQNEAQ. The CDR3: CASSLAPSGTLYQETQYF. The CDR3, as DNA: TGTGCCAGCAGCTTAGCTCCTAGCGGGACTTTGTACCAAGAGACCCAGTACTTC.

The J gene is TRBJ2-1, the V gene TRBV19; no clear D gene. In germline, CDR1 is LNHDA, CDR2 SQIVND (reference sequence). The length of the CDR3 is 15 residues. V dropped 3 bases and J dropped 1 base, with 10 bases sitting between them. Here the CDR3 DNA reads TGTGCCAGTAGTATTTCTGTACCGTCCTACAATGAGCAGTTCTTC. This sequence encodes CASSISVPSYNEQFF.